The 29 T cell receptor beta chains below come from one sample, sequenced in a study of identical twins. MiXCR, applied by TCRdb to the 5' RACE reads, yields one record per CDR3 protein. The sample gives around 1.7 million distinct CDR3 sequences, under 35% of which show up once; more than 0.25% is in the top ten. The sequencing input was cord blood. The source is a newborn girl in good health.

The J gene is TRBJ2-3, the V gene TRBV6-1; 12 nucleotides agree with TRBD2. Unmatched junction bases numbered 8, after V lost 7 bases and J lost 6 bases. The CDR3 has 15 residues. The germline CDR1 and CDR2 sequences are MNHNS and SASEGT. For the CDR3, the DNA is TGTGCCAGCAACCAGCTAGCGGGGGGGCCTGATACGCAGTATTTT. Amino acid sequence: CASNQLAGGPDTQYF.

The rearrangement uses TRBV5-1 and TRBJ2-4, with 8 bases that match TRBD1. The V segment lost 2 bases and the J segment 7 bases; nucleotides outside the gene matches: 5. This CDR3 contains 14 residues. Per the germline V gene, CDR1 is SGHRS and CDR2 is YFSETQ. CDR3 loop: CASSFGQGLNIQYF. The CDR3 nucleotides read TGCGCCAGCAGCTTTGGACAGGGCCTCAACATTCAGTACTTC.

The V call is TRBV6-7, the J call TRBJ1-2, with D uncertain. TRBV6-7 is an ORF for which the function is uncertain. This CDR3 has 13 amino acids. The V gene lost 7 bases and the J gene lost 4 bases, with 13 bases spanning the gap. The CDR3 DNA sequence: TGTGCCAGCACCCCTCGGGCCTTCTATGGCTACACCTTC. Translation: CASTPRAFYGYTF.

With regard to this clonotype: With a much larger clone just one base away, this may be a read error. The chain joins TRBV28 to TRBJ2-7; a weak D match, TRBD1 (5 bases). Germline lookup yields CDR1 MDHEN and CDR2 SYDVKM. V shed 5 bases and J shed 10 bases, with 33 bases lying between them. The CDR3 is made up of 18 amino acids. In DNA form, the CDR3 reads TGTGCCAGCAGTCCCACGGTCCGGCAGGGTGGTTATACAGAGATCCAGTACTTC. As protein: CASSPTVRQGGYTEIQYF.

CDR3 DNA sequence: TGTGCCAGTAGTATGCAGCGAGGAGGGGGCTACGAGCAGTACTTC. The encoded protein is CASSMQRGGGYEQYF. This chain connects TRBV19 to TRBJ2-7, with D possibly being TRBD1 or TRBD2 (6 bases each). V was shortened by 3 bases and J by 3 bases, with 15 bases between the two germline ends. CDR3 length equals 15 residues. From germline, CDR1 is LNHDA and CDR2 SQIVND (reference sequence).

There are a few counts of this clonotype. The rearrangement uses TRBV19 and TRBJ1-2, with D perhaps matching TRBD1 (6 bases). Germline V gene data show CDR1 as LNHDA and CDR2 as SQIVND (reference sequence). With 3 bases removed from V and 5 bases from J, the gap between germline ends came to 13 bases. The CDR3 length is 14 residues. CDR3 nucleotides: TGTGCCAGTAGTATGGCCCGGGGGCCGTATGGCTACACCTTC. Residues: CASSMARGPYGYTF. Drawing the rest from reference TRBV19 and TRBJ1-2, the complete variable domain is DGGITQSPKYLFRKEGQNVTLSCEQNLNHDAMYWYRQDPGQGLRLIYYSQIVNDFQKGDIAEGYSVSREKKESFPLTVTSAQKNPTAFYLCASSMARGPYGYTFGSGTRLTVV.

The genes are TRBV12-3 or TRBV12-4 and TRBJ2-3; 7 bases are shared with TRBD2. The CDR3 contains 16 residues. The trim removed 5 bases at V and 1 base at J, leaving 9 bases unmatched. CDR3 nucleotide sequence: TGTGCCAGCAGTCGTTTTGGCCGGGGGGGCACAGATACGCAGTATTTT. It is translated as CASSRFGRGGTDTQYF.

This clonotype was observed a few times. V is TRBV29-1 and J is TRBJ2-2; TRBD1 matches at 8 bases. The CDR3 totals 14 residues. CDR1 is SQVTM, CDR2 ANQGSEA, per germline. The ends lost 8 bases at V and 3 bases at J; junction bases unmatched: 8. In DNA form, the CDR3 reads TGCAGCAGCTCGCAGGGGGCATACACCGGGGAGCTGTTTTTT. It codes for CSSSQGAYTGELFF.

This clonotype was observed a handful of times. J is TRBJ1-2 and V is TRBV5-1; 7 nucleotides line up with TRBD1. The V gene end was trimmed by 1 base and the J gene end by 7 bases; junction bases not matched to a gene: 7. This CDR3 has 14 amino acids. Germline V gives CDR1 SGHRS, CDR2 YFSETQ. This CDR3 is CASSLTEGARGYTF. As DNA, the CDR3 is TGCGCCAGCAGCTTGACCGAGGGGGCCCGTGGCTACACCTTC.

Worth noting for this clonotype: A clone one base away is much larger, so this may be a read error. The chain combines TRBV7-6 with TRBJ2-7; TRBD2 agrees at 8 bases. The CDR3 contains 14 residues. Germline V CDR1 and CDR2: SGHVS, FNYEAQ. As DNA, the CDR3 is TGTGCCGGCAGCTTAAGGTTAGCGGGGAACGAGCAGTACTTC. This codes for CAGSLRLAGNEQYF. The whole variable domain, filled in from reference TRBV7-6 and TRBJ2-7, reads GAGVSQSPRYKVTKRGQDVALRCDPISGHVSLYWYRQALGQGPEFLTYFNYEAQQDKSGLPNDRFSAERPEGSISTLTIQRTEQRDSAMYRCAGSLRLAGNEQYFGPGTRLTVT.

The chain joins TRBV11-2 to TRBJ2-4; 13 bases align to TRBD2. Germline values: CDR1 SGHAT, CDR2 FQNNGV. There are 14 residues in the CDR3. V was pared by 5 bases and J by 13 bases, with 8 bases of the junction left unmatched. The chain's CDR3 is CASSPGTSGDGQYF. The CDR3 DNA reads TGTGCCAGCAGCCCAGGGACTAGCGGGGATGGGCAGTACTTC. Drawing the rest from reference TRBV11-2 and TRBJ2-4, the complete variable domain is EAGVAQSPRYKIIEKRQSVAFWCNPISGHATLYWYQQILGQGPKLLIQFQNNGVVDDSQLPKDRFSAERLKGVDSTLKIQPAKLEDSAVYLCASSPGTSGDGQYFGAGTRLSVL.

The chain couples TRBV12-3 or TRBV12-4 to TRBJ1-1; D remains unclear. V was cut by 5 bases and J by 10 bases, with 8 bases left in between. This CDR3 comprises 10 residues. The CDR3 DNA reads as TGTGCCAGCAGTGCAGATCCAGCTTTCTTT. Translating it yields CASSADPAFF.

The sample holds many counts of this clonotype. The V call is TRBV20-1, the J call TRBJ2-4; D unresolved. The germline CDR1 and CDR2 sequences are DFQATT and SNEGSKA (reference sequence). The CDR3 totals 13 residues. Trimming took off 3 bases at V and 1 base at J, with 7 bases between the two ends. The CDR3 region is CSASGVAKNIQYF. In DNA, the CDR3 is TGCAGTGCTAGTGGGGTGGCCAAAAACATTCAGTACTTC.

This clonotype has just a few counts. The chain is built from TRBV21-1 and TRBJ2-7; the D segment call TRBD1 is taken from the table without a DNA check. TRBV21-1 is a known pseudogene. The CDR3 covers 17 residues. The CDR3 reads CASSKAKAARANYEQYF. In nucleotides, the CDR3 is TGTGCCAGCAGCAAAGCGAAAGCCGCCAGGGCTAACTACGAGCAGTACTTC.

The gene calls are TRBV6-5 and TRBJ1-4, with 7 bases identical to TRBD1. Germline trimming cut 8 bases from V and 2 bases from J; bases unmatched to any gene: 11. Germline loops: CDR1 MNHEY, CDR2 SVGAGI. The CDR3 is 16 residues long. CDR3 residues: CASVSRQGSTNEKLFF. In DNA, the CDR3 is TGTGCCAGCGTTTCTCGACAGGGTTCGACTAATGAAAAACTGTTTTTT.

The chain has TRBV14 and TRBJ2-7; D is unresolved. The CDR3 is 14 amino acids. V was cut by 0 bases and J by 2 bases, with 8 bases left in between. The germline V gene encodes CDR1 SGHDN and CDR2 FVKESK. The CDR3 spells CASSQDGSTYEQYF. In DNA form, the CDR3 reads TGTGCCAGCAGCCAAGACGGATCAACCTACGAGCAGTACTTC.

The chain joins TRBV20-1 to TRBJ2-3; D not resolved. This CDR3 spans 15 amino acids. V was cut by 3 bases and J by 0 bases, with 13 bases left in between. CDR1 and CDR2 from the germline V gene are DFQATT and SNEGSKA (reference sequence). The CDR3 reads CSARRLRSSTDTQYF. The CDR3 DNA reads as TGCAGTGCTAGGAGGTTGCGGTCTAGCACAGATACGCAGTATTTT.

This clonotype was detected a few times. CDR3 nucleotides: TGTGCCATCTCATTAAGGGGACGGGCTTATAGCAATCAGCCCCAGCATTTT. Amino acids: CAISLRGRAYSNQPQHF. The V gene is TRBV6-1, the J gene TRBJ1-5, with D possibly TRBD1 on 5 matching bases. The V end lost 10 bases, the J end lost 0 bases, and 22 bases lay between the germline ends. The length of the CDR3 is 17 residues. CDR1 and CDR2 from the germline V gene are MNHNS and SASEGT.

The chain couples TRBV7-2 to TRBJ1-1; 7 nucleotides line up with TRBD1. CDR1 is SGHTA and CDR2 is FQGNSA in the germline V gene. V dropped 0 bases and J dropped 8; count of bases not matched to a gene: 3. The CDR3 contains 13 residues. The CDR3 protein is CASSLAGTVEAFF. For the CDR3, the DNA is TGTGCCAGCAGCTTAGCAGGGACAGTAGAAGCTTTCTTT.

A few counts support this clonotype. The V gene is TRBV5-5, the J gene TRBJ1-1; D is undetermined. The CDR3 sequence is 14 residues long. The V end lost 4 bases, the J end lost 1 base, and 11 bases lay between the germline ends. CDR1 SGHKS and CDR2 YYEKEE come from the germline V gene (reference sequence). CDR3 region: CASSPGLTNTEAFF. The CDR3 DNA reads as TGTGCCAGCAGCCCCGGACTTACGAACACTGAAGCTTTCTTT.

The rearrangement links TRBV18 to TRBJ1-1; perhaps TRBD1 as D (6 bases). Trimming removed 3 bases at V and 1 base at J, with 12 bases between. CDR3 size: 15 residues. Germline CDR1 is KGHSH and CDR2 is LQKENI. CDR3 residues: CASSPRQVQNTEAFF. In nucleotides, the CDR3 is TGTGCCAGCTCACCTAGACAGGTCCAGAACACTGAAGCTTTCTTT.

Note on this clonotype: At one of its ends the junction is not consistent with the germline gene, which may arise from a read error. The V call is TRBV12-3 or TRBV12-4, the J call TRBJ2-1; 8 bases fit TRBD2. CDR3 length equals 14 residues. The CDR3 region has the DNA TGTGTCAGCAGCCGCGCAGCGGGAGCCAATGAGCAGTTCTTC. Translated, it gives CVSSRAAGANEQFF.

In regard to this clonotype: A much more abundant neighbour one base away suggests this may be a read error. CDR3 loop: CGAIANEQFF. In nucleotides, the CDR3 is TGCGGTGCTATTGCGAATGAGCAGTTCTTC. The J gene is TRBJ2-1, the V gene TRBV20-1; D unresolved. The CDR3 has 10 residues. Looked up from germline, CDR1 is DFQATT and CDR2 is SNEGSKA (reference sequence).

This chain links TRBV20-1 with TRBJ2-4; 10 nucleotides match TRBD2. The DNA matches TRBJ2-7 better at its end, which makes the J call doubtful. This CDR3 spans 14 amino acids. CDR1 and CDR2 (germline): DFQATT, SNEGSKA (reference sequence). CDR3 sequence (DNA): TGCAGTGCTAGTATAGCGGGGGGCCGCTACGAGCAGTACTTC. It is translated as CSASIAGGRYEQYF.

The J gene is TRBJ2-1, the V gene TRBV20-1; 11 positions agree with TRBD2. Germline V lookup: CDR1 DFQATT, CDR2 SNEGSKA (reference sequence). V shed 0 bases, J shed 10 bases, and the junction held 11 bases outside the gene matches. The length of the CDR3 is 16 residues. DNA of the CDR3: TGCAGTGCTAGAGATTTCTCTAGCGGGGGGTTCTTGGAGCAGTTCTTC. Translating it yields CSARDFSSGGFLEQFF.

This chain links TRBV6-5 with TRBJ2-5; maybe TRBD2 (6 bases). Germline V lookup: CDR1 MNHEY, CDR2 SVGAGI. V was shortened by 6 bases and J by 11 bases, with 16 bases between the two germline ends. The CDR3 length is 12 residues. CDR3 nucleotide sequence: TGTGCCAGCAGCCGAGCGGGTCATGAGCAGTACTTC. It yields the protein CASSRAGHEQYF.

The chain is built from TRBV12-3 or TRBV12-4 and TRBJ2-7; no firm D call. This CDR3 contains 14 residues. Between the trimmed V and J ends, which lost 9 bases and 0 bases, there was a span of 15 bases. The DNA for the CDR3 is TGTGCCAGTTCCCGGAGCGCACACTCCTACGAGCAGTACTTC. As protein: CASSRSAHSYEQYF.

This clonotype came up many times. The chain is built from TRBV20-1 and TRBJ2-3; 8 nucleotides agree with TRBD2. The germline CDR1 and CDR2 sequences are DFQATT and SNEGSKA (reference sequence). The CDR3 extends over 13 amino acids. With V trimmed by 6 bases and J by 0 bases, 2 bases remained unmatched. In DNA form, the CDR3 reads TGCAGTGCCATAGCGGGAAGCACAGATACGCAGTATTTT. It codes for CSAIAGSTDTQYF.

The CDR3 protein is CASSQYGGYTF. CDR3 DNA sequence: TGTGCCAGCAGCCAATATGGCGGCTACACCTTC. The rearrangement joins TRBV3-1 to TRBJ1-2, with D unresolved. Germline V gives CDR1 LGHDT, CDR2 YNNKEL (reference sequence). The V end lost 2 bases, the J end lost 8 bases, and 6 bases lay between the germline ends. The CDR3 consists of 11 residues.